The sample holds a few counts of the clone carrying this T cell receptor (beta chain). Its matching antigen is unknown. Trimming cost V 0 bases and J 6 bases, with 8 bases left between them. This CDR3 has 14 residues. In germline, CDR1 is SGHAT, CDR2 FQNNGV. Both 60 Vbeta primers and 13 Jbeta primers went into the PCR. Per the study methods: Unique TCR beta chains numbered approximately 80 million in a later analysis, with roughly 11 million shared. Produced via immunoSEQ multiplex PCR; TCRdb's table is partial and in-frame only. That table is the source of V, J and clone size, and D and trimming were worked out from the DNA. The sample contains tens of thousands of clones, more than 60% of which appear only once. This specimen belongs to a study of cytomegalovirus exposure and HLA in healthy donors. Regarding the study as a whole: Within an earlier analysis, most TCR beta V segments proved productive either about 87% or about 30% of the time. Analysis was performed later, and it showed HLA-associated TCR beta chains to be more clonally expanded than equally common others.

The TCR was taken from a male donor in good health and CMV-seropositive. This chain links TRBV11-2 with TRBJ2-2; no definite D call. The sample comprised PBMCs. The CDR3 here is CASSLEAGAGELFF. In DNA, the CDR3 is TGTGCCAGCAGCTTAGAAGCAGGCGCCGGGGAGCTGTTTTTT.